This T cell receptor beta chain is drawn from a study of T cell responses to AZD1222 COVID-19 vaccine. Broader study findings: Per reports, nearly half of all spike-specific TCRs target regions that are unmutated in variants.

This clone occurred once. As yet, its antigen is unknown. This table comes from immunoSEQ multiplex PCR, and its TCRdb copy is limited to in-frame clones, with some not included. The profile shows about 200,000 clones, about 93% of them singletons. The CDR3 spans 18 residues. Germline lookup yields CDR1 SEHNR and CDR2 FQNEAQ (reference sequence). V was pared by 4 bases and J by 1 base, with 9 bases of the junction left unmatched. The receptor's source is an adult in good health. Here the sequenced sample was peripheral blood, taken on day 0 of MenACWY control vaccination. V usage is TRBV7-9 and J usage is TRBJ2-1, with 11 bases matching TRBD1. The CDR3 nucleotides are TGTGCCAGCAGCTATAGGACAGGGGGCGCGGGGTCCTACAATGAGCAGTTCTTC. Protein product: CASSYRTGGAGSYNEQFF.